These T cell receptor beta chains were read from a single sample in a study of immune evolution from preneoplasia to lung adenocarcinoma. Sequenced by immunoSEQ multiplex PCR; TCRdb stores in-frame clones only, minus some. The sample has some 15,000 clones, roughly 80% seen once. Sequenced sample: FFPE minimally invasive lung adenocarcinoma tissue. The receptor source for this set is a person aged 65-85 years with lung adenocarcinoma. Both conserved end residues are part of each CDR3. D genes are given only for firm matches. Rows may omit the clone size; those that give it use once, few, many or a size class.

j_gene | d_gene | v_gene | abundance | CDR3aa | CDR3nt
TRBJ2-3 | . | TRBV2 | . | CASEGRGGFETQYF | TGTGCCAGCGAAGGTAGGGGGGGATTTGAGACGCAGTATTTT
TRBJ1-3 | . | TRBV4-1 | . | CASSPIGEPFSGNTIYF | TGCGCCAGCAGCCCAATTGGGGAACCCTTCTCTGGAAACACCATATATTTT
TRBJ2-3 | . | TRBV5-6 | . | CASSPIWGIADTQYF | TGTGCCAGCAGCCCGATATGGGGTATTGCAGATACGCAGTATTTT
TRBJ2-7 | . | TRBV30 | . | CAWVRLGSYEQYF | TGTGCCTGGGTGCGACTAGGGTCCTACGAGCAGTACTTC
TRBJ1-5 | . | TRBV30 | few | CAWSVSWGPQHF | TGTGCCTGGAGTGTTTCGTGGGGGCCCCAGCATTTT
TRBJ1-2 | . | TRBV2 | . | CASTDDRLWTGYTF | TGTGCCAGCACCGACGACAGACTATGGACTGGCTACACCTTC
TRBJ1-2 | . | TRBV7-9 | once | CASSFEGQDGYTF | TGTGCCAGCAGCTTCGAGGGTCAGGATGGCTACACCTTC
TRBJ2-1 | TRBD1 | TRBV6-1 | . | CASSLDRAVGEQFF | TGTGCCAGCAGTCTGGACAGGGCCGTCGGTGAGCAGTTCTTC
TRBJ1-6 | . | TRBV14 | . | CASSAHRGTSGFGDSPLHF | TGTGCCAGCAGCGCCCACCGCGGGACATCCGGATTCGGGGATTCACCCCTCCACTTT
TRBJ2-3 | . | TRBV28 | . | CASSFLLGTDTQYF | TGTGCCAGCAGTTTCCTGTTGGGCACAGATACGCAGTATTTT
TRBJ1-3 | . | TRBV6-5 | . | CASPRGNTIYF | TGTGCCAGCCCCCGGGGAAACACCATATATTTT
TRBJ2-7 | . | TRBV29-1 | . | CSVEDLGTGASYEQYF | TGCAGCGTTGAAGATCTCGGAACAGGAGCCTCCTACGAGCAGTACTTC
TRBJ1-5 | . | TRBV4-1 | . | CASSQDDSNQPQHF | TGCGCCAGCAGCCAAGATGATAGCAATCAGCCCCAGCATTTT
TRBJ1-1 | . | TRBV19 | . | CASSIEGQMNTEAFF | TGTGCCAGTAGTATAGAAGGGCAGATGAACACTGAAGCTTTCTTT
TRBJ1-5 | . | TRBV28 | . | CASSLKFGSNQPQHF | TGTGCCAGCAGTTTAAAGTTCGGTAGCAATCAGCCCCAGCATTTT
TRBJ2-2 | . | TRBV5-6 | . | CASSSMDSEAIGELFF | TGTGCCAGCAGCTCCATGGACAGCGAAGCAATCGGGGAGCTGTTTTTT
TRBJ2-5 | . | TRBV14 | . | CASSQVSGRETQYF | TGTGCCAGCAGCCAAGTCTCAGGGCGAGAGACCCAGTACTTC
TRBJ1-1 | . | TRBV5-1 | . | CASSPLNEGGTEAFF | TGCGCCAGCAGCCCACTAAACGAGGGGGGCACTGAAGCTTTCTTT
TRBJ2-1 | . | TRBV30 | . | CAWSVDLVRGIEQFF | TGTGCCTGGAGTGTAGATCTAGTACGAGGGATTGAGCAGTTCTTC
TRBJ1-5 | . | TRBV10-3 | . | CAISEVLRNSNQPQHF | TGTGCCATCAGTGAGGTACTAAGGAATAGCAATCAGCCCCAGCATTTT
TRBJ2-3 | TRBD1 | TRBV30 | few | CAWSTRTGLDTQYF | TGTGCCTGGAGTACCCGGACAGGGCTTGATACGCAGTATTTT
TRBJ2-3 | . | TRBV28 | few | CASSSTTDTQYF | TGTGCCAGCAGTTCAACCACAGATACGCAGTATTTT
TRBJ1-2 | . | TRBV25-1 | . | CASSEPGANYGYTF | TGTGCCAGCAGTGAACCGGGAGCTAACTATGGCTACACCTTC
TRBJ1-4 | TRBD1 | TRBV4-1 | . | CASSLKSGGGSEKLFF | TGCGCCAGCAGCCTTAAATCAGGGGGGGGTAGCGAAAAACTGTTTTTT
TRBJ2-1 | . | TRBV5-4 | . | CASSLGGPVYNEQFF | TGTGCCAGCAGCTTAGGCGGGCCAGTCTACAATGAGCAGTTCTTC
TRBJ2-5 | . | TRBV29-1 | . | CSVGLETQYF | TGCAGCGTTGGTTTGGAGACCCAGTACTTC
TRBJ1-1 | TRBD1 | TRBV6-1 | . | CASSENLYRGGNTEAFF | TGTGCCAGCAGTGAAAATCTCTACAGGGGCGGGAACACTGAAGCTTTCTTT
TRBJ2-7 | TRBD2 | TRBV19 | . | CASSIKAGVDEQYF | TGTGCCAGTAGTATAAAAGCGGGAGTGGACGAGCAGTACTTC
TRBJ1-1 | TRBD1 | TRBV5-6 | . | CASSPLGTGLMNTEAFF | TGTGCCAGCAGCCCCCTCGGGACAGGGCTTATGAACACTGAAGCTTTCTTT
TRBJ1-3 | . | TRBV30 | . | CAWDAGTLGGNTIYF | TGTGCCTGGGACGCTGGGACATTGGGGGGAAACACCATATATTTT
TRBJ2-1 | . | TRBV7-8 | . | CASSPTRGSSYNEQFF | TGTGCCAGCAGCCCCACCAGAGGGAGCTCCTACAATGAGCAGTTCTTC
TRBJ1-3 | . | TRBV30 | few | CAWAHNSGNTIYF | TGTGCCTGGGCTCATAACTCTGGAAACACCATATATTTT
TRBJ1-2 | . | TRBV28 | . | CASSLTGRGVGYTF | TGTGCCAGCAGTTTAACCGGGAGAGGAGTCGGCTACACCTTC
TRBJ2-7 | . | TRBV6-5 | . | CASRWGGHSYEQYF | TGTGCCAGCAGATGGGGGGGGCATTCCTACGAGCAGTACTTC